The 32 T cell receptor beta chains below were found in one sample sequenced in a study of CD8 T cells in Susac syndrome. An amount of RNA that ranged from roughly 0.5 to 1 ug was reverse transcribed with random hexamers. TCRdb called the immunoSEQ multiplex PCR reads again in MiXCR, with one record for every CDR3 protein. The sample has some 120,000 distinct CDR3 sequences; over 90% are singletons. Sequencing input: CD4+ T cells from PBMCs. All receptors derive from a human donor in good health.

In its sample, this clonotype was seen once. V gene TRBV5-1 combines with J gene TRBJ1-1; a weak D match, TRBD1 (5 bases). The CDR3 covers 13 residues. CDR1 and CDR2 from the germline V gene are SGHRS and YFSETQ. Trimming took off 1 base at V and 3 bases at J, with 7 bases between the two ends. DNA of the CDR3: TGCGCCAGCAGCTTGTGGGGGGACACTGAAGCTTTCTTT. This gives the protein CASSLWGDTEAFF.

The CDR3 DNA follows: TGTGCCAGCAGTTACTTCCCGACAGCTTATAGCAATCAGCCCCAGCATTTT. Translation: CASSYFPTAYSNQPQHF. The chain has TRBV6-8 and TRBJ1-5; TRBD1 might be the D (5 bases). From germline, CDR1 is MNHGY and CDR2 SAAAGT. V was pared by 1 base and J by 0 bases, with 13 bases between. The CDR3 sequence is 17 residues long.

The chain has TRBV20-1 and TRBJ1-5; 7 nucleotides line up with TRBD1. Looked up from germline, CDR1 is DFQATT and CDR2 is SNEGSKA (reference sequence). J was trimmed by 1 base and V by 4 bases; bases with no gene match: 4. The CDR3 has 14 amino acids. The CDR3 DNA reads as TGCAGTGCTATAGACAGGGTGAGCAATCAGCCCCAGCATTTT. Amino acid sequence: CSAIDRVSNQPQHF.

The table lists this clonotype with a count of one. V is TRBV19 and J is TRBJ1-2; D not certain. V lost 7 bases and J 2 bases, leaving 11 bases between the germline ends. This CDR3 contains 13 residues. Germline CDR1 and CDR2: LNHDA and SQIVND (reference sequence). The CDR3, as DNA: TGTGCCAGTACCCTACAGCGAAACTATGGCTACACCTTC. The encoded protein is CASTLQRNYGYTF. Combining the CDR3 with reference TRBV19 and TRBJ1-2 gives the whole variable domain DGGITQSPKYLFRKEGQNVTLSCEQNLNHDAMYWYRQDPGQGLRLIYYSQIVNDFQKGDIAEGYSVSREKKESFPLTVTSAQKNPTAFYLCASTLQRNYGYTFGSGTRLTVV.

The rearrangement joins TRBV3-1 to TRBJ1-1; 10 positions agree with TRBD1. Unmatched junction bases numbered 6, after V lost 4 bases and J lost 7 bases. CDR3 length: 14 residues. Germline CDR1 reads LGHDT; CDR2 reads YNNKEL (reference sequence). CDR3 DNA sequence: TGTGCCAGCAGCCCCGGACAGGGGGTTGATGAAGCTTTCTTT. It encodes CASSPGQGVDEAFF.

The V call is TRBV20-1, the J call TRBJ1-5; the D is unclear. There are 13 residues in the CDR3. Trimming left V 2 bases short and J 3 bases short, with 8 bases between. Germline CDR1 and CDR2: DFQATT and SNEGSKA (reference sequence). CDR3 amino acids: CSARRGINQPQHF. The CDR3 DNA is TGCAGTGCTAGACGTGGAATCAATCAGCCCCAGCATTTT.

The chain uses TRBV19 and TRBJ1-2; 7 bases agree with TRBD1. The CDR3 runs 14 residues. V lost 5 bases and J lost 9; bases outside the gene matches: 12. In germline, CDR1 is LNHDA, CDR2 SQIVND (reference sequence). CDR3 in amino acids: CASSPGTVSMSYTF. Here the CDR3 DNA reads TGTGCCAGTAGTCCGGGGACAGTGAGTATGAGCTACACCTTC.

This clonotype was detected once. The chain has TRBV5-1 and TRBJ2-2; the D gene is possibly TRBD2 (5 bases). This CDR3 is built from 13 residues. Germline V CDR1 and CDR2: SGHRS, YFSETQ. V was trimmed by 4 bases and J by 6 bases, leaving 10 bases between them. This CDR3 reads CASSPEGAGELFF. The CDR3, as DNA: TGCGCCAGCAGCCCCGAGGGAGCCGGGGAGCTGTTTTTT. Variable domain in full (rest from reference TRBV5-1 and TRBJ2-2): KAGVTQTPRYLIKTRGQQVTLSCSPISGHRSVSWYQQTPGQGLQFLFEYFSETQRNKGNFPGRFSGRQFSNSRSEMNVSTLELGDSALYLCASSPEGAGELFFGEGSRLTVL.

The chain is built from TRBV29-1 and TRBJ2-2, with D tentatively TRBD1 or TRBD2 (5 bases each). Looked up from germline, CDR1 is SQVTM and CDR2 is ANQGSEA. V was pared by 4 bases and J by 0 bases, with 9 bases between. This CDR3 region has 14 residues. The CDR3 loop reads CSVGDPTNTGELFF. Here the CDR3 DNA reads TGCAGCGTTGGGGACCCAACGAACACCGGGGAGCTGTTTTTT.

The genes are TRBV5-6 and TRBJ1-5; D not certain. V lost 0 bases and J lost 2, with 3 bases in between. Germline V gene sequence: CDR1 SGHDT, CDR2 YYEEEE. The CDR3 has 13 residues. The CDR3 protein is CASSLGRNQPQHF. As DNA, the CDR3 is TGTGCCAGCAGCTTGGGACGCAATCAGCCCCAGCATTTT.

This CDR3 is CRVNRGQLNTEAFF. In nucleotides, the CDR3 is TGCAGAGTTAACAGGGGGCAATTGAACACTGAAGCTTTCTTT. V usage is TRBV29-1 and J usage is TRBJ1-1; TRBD1 matches 9 bases. The germline gives CDR1 SQVTM, CDR2 ANQGSEA. CDR3 length: 14 amino acids.

The chain couples TRBV3-1 to TRBJ1-3; D gene uncertain. Germline CDR1 and CDR2: LGHDT and YNNKEL (reference sequence). Trimming removed 6 bases from V and 2 bases from J, with 14 bases in between. This CDR3 comprises 15 residues. CDR3 amino acids: CASRLGGATGNTIYF. The CDR3 region has the DNA TGTGCCAGCAGGTTAGGAGGCGCTACTGGAAACACCATATATTTT.

V and J are TRBV12-3 or TRBV12-4 and TRBJ1-1; no firm D call. The CDR3 is 13 amino acids. Trimming removed 7 bases at V and 3 bases at J, with 12 bases between. CDR3 in amino acids: CASKKGGYTEAFF. CDR3 sequence (DNA): TGTGCCAGCAAAAAGGGCGGATACACTGAAGCTTTCTTT.

In nucleotides, the CDR3 is TGTGCCAGCAGCTCGGAGCTAGGCTCTGGAAACACCATATATTTT. Translation gives CASSSELGSGNTIYF. This chain connects TRBV7-2 to TRBJ1-3, with unresolved D. Looked up from germline, CDR1 is SGHTA and CDR2 is FQGNSA. V was shortened by 4 bases and J by 0 bases, with 10 bases between the two germline ends. The CDR3 covers 15 residues.

The gene calls are TRBV11-2 and TRBJ2-2; TRBD1 matches 8 bases. The CDR3 is made up of 17 amino acids. Germline values: CDR1 SGHAT, CDR2 FQNNGV. J lost 0 bases, V lost 5 bases, and 8 bases had no gene match. In nucleotides, the CDR3 is TGTGCCAGCAGCGTATTTCCAGGGGGCGCGAACACCGGGGAGCTGTTTTTT. Its protein is CASSVFPGGANTGELFF.

The rearrangement joins TRBV29-1 to TRBJ1-2; no reliable D call. Germline CDR1 is SQVTM and CDR2 is ANQGSEA. This CDR3 is 12 amino acids long. Trimming stripped 4 bases from V and 2 bases from J, with 8 bases between. The CDR3 loop is CSVVGGNYGYTF. Written as DNA, the CDR3 is TGCAGCGTTGTCGGCGGAAACTATGGCTACACCTTC. The full variable domain, with the rest looked up from reference TRBV29-1 and TRBJ1-2, is SAVISQKPSRDICQRGTSLTIQCQVDSQVTMMFWYRQQPGQSLTLIATANQGSEATYESGFVIDKFPISRPNLTFSTLTVSNMSPEDSSIYLCSVVGGNYGYTFGSGTRLTVV.

The V call is TRBV18, the J call TRBJ2-1; 7 nucleotides align to TRBD2. V shed 0 bases and J 7 bases; nucleotides not matched to a gene: 6. Germline CDR1 KGHSH, CDR2 LQKENI. CDR3 length: 15 amino acids. DNA for the CDR3: TGTGCCAGCTCACCACCGGAGGGGCGGGGGAATGAGCAGTTCTTC. Encoded protein: CASSPPEGRGNEQFF.

The chain couples TRBV3-1 to TRBJ1-4, with unresolved D. Germline CDR1 LGHDT, CDR2 YNNKEL (reference sequence). The V gene lost 2 bases and the J gene lost 5 bases, with 6 bases spanning the gap. The CDR3 is made up of 13 amino acids. CDR3 bases: TGTGCCAGCAGCCAAACCCAAAATGAAAAACTGTTTTTT. It encodes CASSQTQNEKLFF.

The chain is built from TRBV6-5 and TRBJ1-5; a weak D match, TRBD1 (5 bases). V was pared by 2 bases and J by 2 bases, with 10 bases between. The V gene's germline CDR1 is MNHEY and CDR2 SVGAGI. This CDR3 is 15 amino acids long. The CDR3 spells CASSYDGGGNQPQHF. The CDR3 DNA follows: TGTGCCAGCAGTTACGACGGGGGGGGCAATCAGCCCCAGCATTTT.

CDR3 in amino acids: CASRPGTGAYQPQHF. The DNA of the CDR3 is TGCGCCAGCAGACCCGGGACAGGGGCATATCAGCCCCAGCATTTT. J is TRBJ1-5 and V is TRBV5-1; TRBD1 matches 10 bases. Germline CDR1 is SGHRS and CDR2 is YFSETQ. Losses at the gene ends were 5 bases for V and 5 bases for J; bases not matched to a gene: 7. The CDR3 is 15 residues long.

The chain uses TRBV5-1 and TRBJ2-7; tentatively, D is TRBD1 or TRBD2 (5 bases each). Deletions cut 4 bases from V and 7 bases from J, with 18 bases between. The CDR3 sequence is 14 residues long. In germline, CDR1 is SGHRS, CDR2 YFSETQ. CDR3 coding DNA: TGCGCCAGCAGCCCGGGGACGGCGAATCTGGAGCAGTACTTC. This codes for CASSPGTANLEQYF.

CDR3 DNA: TGTGCCAGCAGTGACCAGGGAATGATTAAAGGGGCCAACGTCCTGACTTTC. Its translation is CASSDQGMIKGANVLTF. The gene calls are TRBV6-1 and TRBJ2-6; D is perhaps TRBD1 (5 bases). Germline V CDR1 and CDR2: MNHNS, SASEGT. The CDR3 length is 17 residues. Between the trimmed V and J ends, which lost 3 bases and 4 bases, there was a span of 16 bases.

This clonotype was detected once. This sequence joins TRBV30 and TRBJ2-7, with 11 bases identical to TRBD2. V was clipped by 0 bases and J by 3 bases; unmatched bases: 7. Germline values: CDR1 GTSNPN, CDR2 SVGIG (reference sequence). This CDR3 is 16 amino acids long. CDR3 in amino acids: CAWSVGSGRAIYEQYF. DNA for the CDR3: TGTGCCTGGAGTGTGGGTAGCGGGAGGGCCATCTACGAGCAGTACTTC.

CDR3 sequence: CASSSTLNTEAFF. The CDR3 DNA follows: TGTGCCAGCAGTTCGACCTTGAACACTGAAGCTTTCTTT. V gene TRBV2 combines with J gene TRBJ1-1; D uncertain. Germline V gives CDR1 SNHLY, CDR2 FYNNEI. Trimming took off 5 bases at V and 0 bases at J, with 7 bases between the two ends. This CDR3 contains 13 residues. The variable domain in full, completed from reference TRBV2 and TRBJ1-1, reads EPEVTQTPSHQVTQMGQEVILRCVPISNHLYFYWYRQILGQKVEFLVSFYNNEISEKSEIFDDQFSVERPDGSNFTLKIRSTKLEDSAMYFCASSSTLNTEAFFGQGTRLTVV.

The chain uses TRBV3-1 and TRBJ2-1, with D perhaps TRBD1 or TRBD2 (5 bases each). This CDR3 has 15 amino acids. Looked up from germline, CDR1 is LGHDT and CDR2 is YNNKEL (reference sequence). The germline V and J ends were trimmed by 0 bases and 4 bases, with 10 bases remaining between them. The CDR3 nucleotides read TGTGCCAGCAGCCAAGACGGGACGGCTTACAATGAGCAGTTCTTC. This gives the protein CASSQDGTAYNEQFF.

The chain uses TRBV5-4 and TRBJ2-7, with TRBD1 matching over 10 bases. Germline CDR1 reads SGHNT; CDR2 reads YYREEE (reference sequence). The CDR3 is made up of 14 amino acids. V shed 2 bases, J shed 4 bases, and the junction held 3 bases outside the gene matches. CDR3 bases: TGTGCCAGCAGCTTTGGGACAGGGGATTACGAGCAGTACTTC. Translated, it gives CASSFGTGDYEQYF.

V usage is TRBV10-3 and J usage is TRBJ2-7; 9 bases fit TRBD1. Per germline, CDR1 ENHRY and CDR2 SYGVKD. The CDR3 loop spans 16 amino acids. V was clipped by 5 bases and J by 2 bases; unmatched bases: 10. The CDR3 DNA follows: TGTGCCATCAGTAACCCCGGGACAGGGAACGCCTACGAGCAGTACTTC. Protein product: CAISNPGTGNAYEQYF.

V and J are TRBV3-1 and TRBJ2-5; D is unresolved. CDR1 and CDR2 (germline): LGHDT, YNNKEL (reference sequence). V was shortened by 2 bases and J by 2 bases, with 15 bases between the two germline ends. CDR3 length: 16 amino acids. The CDR3 coding sequence is TGTGCCAGCAGCCAATCCGGGTTACACCTTCAAGAGACCCAGTACTTC. Its protein product is CASSQSGLHLQETQYF.

The genes are TRBV7-9 and TRBJ1-1; D is unclear. The CDR3 length is 13 residues. The V end lost 8 bases, the J end lost 5 bases, and 15 bases lay between the germline ends. The germline CDR1 and CDR2 sequences are SEHNR and FQNEAQ (reference sequence). DNA for the CDR3: TGTGCCAGCGGGATAAAGGTGAGGACTGAAGCTTTCTTT. As protein: CASGIKVRTEAFF.

The chain uses TRBV20-1 and TRBJ2-1, with D perhaps matching TRBD1 or TRBD2 (6 bases each). Trimming left V 2 bases short and J 12 bases short, with 23 bases between. The CDR3 loop spans 15 amino acids. Germline loops: CDR1 DFQATT, CDR2 SNEGSKA (reference sequence). The CDR3 reads CSARSPGRMEGGQFF. The CDR3 DNA sequence: TGCAGTGCTAGATCCCCGGGACGCATGGAGGGGGGGCAGTTCTTC.

The CDR3 sequence: CASSLAGPEQYF. CDR3 in DNA: TGTGCCAGCAGCTTAGCAGGGCCCGAGCAGTACTTC. The genes are TRBV7-9 and TRBJ2-7; D gene ambiguous. Looked up from germline, CDR1 is SEHNR and CDR2 is FQNEAQ (reference sequence). The CDR3 totals 12 residues. The V gene lost 0 bases and the J gene lost 6 bases, with 6 bases spanning the gap.

This chain joins TRBV5-1 and TRBJ1-1; 8 bases line up with TRBD1. CDR3 length: 14 amino acids. CDR1 and CDR2 (germline): SGHRS, YFSETQ. Unmatched junction bases numbered 2, after V lost 0 bases and J lost 4 bases. CDR3 protein: CASSLGQGFTEAFF. CDR3 in DNA: TGCGCCAGCAGCTTGGGACAGGGGTTCACTGAAGCTTTCTTT.